A single sample is the source of the 9 T cell receptor beta chains below, sequenced in a study of T-cell memory formation after mild COVID-19. TCRdb independently ran MiXCR on the 5' RACE reads; one entry per CDR3 protein. Here the sample spans 350,000 to 500,000 distinct CDR3 sequences, around 22% being singletons. Material for sequencing was PBMCs or a T cell subset sorted from them (not recorded which). The receptor source for this set is an adult woman who had mild COVID-19 (a few samples of this study predate the infection). Cell type and time point are not known.

This clonotype showed up just a few times. The V gene is TRBV11-2, the J gene TRBJ1-2, with D hard to call. The V gene's germline CDR1 is SGHAT and CDR2 FQNNGV. V gave up 7 bases and J gave up 8 bases, with 20 bases separating them. This CDR3 has 14 residues. The CDR3 reads CASIKPGGPLGYTF. The DNA of the CDR3 is TGTGCCAGCATCAAACCGGGCGGACCCTTAGGCTACACCTTC.

This clonotype was seen many times. The chain joins TRBV7-9 to TRBJ1-6; D uncertain. Germline V gene data show CDR1 as SEHNR and CDR2 as FQNEAQ (reference sequence). The CDR3 totals 16 residues. Trimming stripped 6 bases from V and 6 bases from J, with 18 bases between. The CDR3 region is CASSSPAGFSNSPLHF. CDR3 nucleotides: TGTGCCAGCAGTAGCCCGGCGGGGTTCAGTAATTCACCCCTCCACTTT.

This clonotype was picked up a small number of times. The J gene is TRBJ2-7, the V gene TRBV4-3, with 8 bases fitting TRBD2. The CDR3 contains 15 residues. The J segment lost 2 bases and the V segment lost 0 bases, leaving 3 bases of the junction unmatched. Germline assignment: CDR1 LGHNA and CDR2 YSLEER. The DNA of the CDR3 is TGCGCCAGCAGCCAAGATGGTAGCGGGGCCTACGAGCAGTACTTC. Protein product: CASSQDGSGAYEQYF.

This clonotype was observed a few times. The chain employs TRBV28 and TRBJ2-1; unclear D gene. Between the trimmed V and J ends, which lost 6 bases and 0 bases, there was a span of 15 bases. Germline assignment: CDR1 MDHEN and CDR2 SYDVKM. The CDR3 has 16 residues. CDR3 coding DNA: TGTGCCAGCAGGTCTCTTAGTCCTAGCTCCTACAATGAGCAGTTCTTC. Amino acids: CASRSLSPSSYNEQFF. The full variable domain, in which reference TRBV28 and TRBJ2-1 provide the parts outside the CDR3, is DVKVTQSSRYLVKRTGEKVFLECVQDMDHENMFWYRQDPGLGLRLIYFSYDVKMKEKGDIPEGYSVSREKKERFSLILESASTNQTSMYLCASRSLSPSSYNEQFFGPGTRLTVL.

Only a few counts were recorded for this clonotype. This chain uses TRBV5-1 with TRBJ2-7; D may correspond to TRBD1 or TRBD2 (5 bases each). The V end lost 2 bases, the J end lost 4 bases, and 13 bases lay between the germline ends. Germline V gene data show CDR1 as SGHRS and CDR2 as YFSETQ. CDR3 length: 14 amino acids. The DNA for the CDR3 is TGCGCCAGCAGCTTTGGGGGAACGATGTACGAGCAGTACTTC. Translation gives CASSFGGTMYEQYF. Using reference TRBV5-1 and TRBJ2-7 for the parts outside the CDR3, the full variable domain is KAGVTQTPRYLIKTRGQQVTLSCSPISGHRSVSWYQQTPGQGLQFLFEYFSETQRNKGNFPGRFSGRQFSNSRSEMNVSTLELGDSALYLCASSFGGTMYEQYFGPGTRLTVT.

The gene calls are TRBV4-3 and TRBJ1-1; TRBD1 matches 11 bases. The CDR3 sequence is 15 residues long. Germline loops: CDR1 LGHNA, CDR2 YSLEER. Unmatched junction bases numbered 6, after V lost 5 bases and J lost 4 bases. This CDR3 is CASSAGTGGFTEAFF. In DNA, the CDR3 is TGCGCCAGCAGCGCCGGGACAGGGGGTTTCACTGAAGCTTTCTTT.

V gene TRBV9 combines with J gene TRBJ2-2; D is ambiguous. Germline CDR1 is SGDLS and CDR2 is YYNGEE. The CDR3 length is 11 residues. Trimming removed 5 bases at V and 8 bases at J, with 7 bases between. The DNA of the CDR3 is TGTGCCAGCAGAGGATTTGGGGAGCTGTTTTTT. Encoded protein: CASRGFGELFF.

The chain recombines TRBV11-1 with TRBJ2-5; a possible D gene is TRBD1 (6 bases). Per germline, CDR1 SGHAT and CDR2 FQDESV (reference sequence). This CDR3 spans 15 amino acids. The germline V and J ends were trimmed by 5 bases and 6 bases, with 19 bases remaining between them. The CDR3 protein is CASSVDRPRGQTQYF. DNA of the CDR3: TGTGCCAGCAGCGTTGACAGGCCTCGAGGTCAGACCCAGTACTTC.

This clonotype was recorded a few times. The chain is built from TRBV20-1 and TRBJ2-7; 7 bases are shared with TRBD1. The CDR3 consists of 12 residues. Germline CDR1 is DFQATT and CDR2 is SNEGSKA (reference sequence). J was trimmed by 3 bases and V by 4 bases; bases with no gene match: 3. The CDR3 is CSAKGQNYEQYF. In nucleotides, the CDR3 is TGCAGTGCTAAGGGACAGAACTACGAGCAGTACTTC.